The 10 T cell receptor beta chains given below trace back to one sample, sequenced in a study of blood T cell repertoires in COVID-19. The protocol was immunoSEQ multiplex PCR, while the TCRdb copy is restricted to in-frame clones and leaves out a portion. The sample contains a few hundred thousand clones, roughly nine tenths of which appear only once. Sequencing input: PBMCs or T cells enriched from blood (not recorded which). These receptors all stem from a man aged 25 to 40 who had recovered from COVID-19.

The chain joins TRBV29-1 to TRBJ1-4, with D possibly matching TRBD1 (5 bases). The germline gives CDR1 SQVTM, CDR2 ANQGSEA. This CDR3 region has 13 residues. V lost 1 base and J lost 8, with 11 bases in between. As DNA, the CDR3 is TGCAGCGTTGAAGTGGCAGGGTTGGAAAAACTGTTTTTT. This codes for CSVEVAGLEKLFF.

The CDR3 DNA reads as TGTGCCTGGAGTGCGGACAGGGTTCGTGGCACTGAAGCTTTCTTT. Translated: CAWSADRVRGTEAFF. The chain joins TRBV30 to TRBJ1-1; 8 positions match TRBD1. J gave up 4 bases and V 1 base, and 8 bases lay outside the gene matches. Germline V gene data show CDR1 as GTSNPN and CDR2 as SVGIG (reference sequence). The CDR3 sequence is 15 residues long.

The chain links TRBV6-5 to TRBJ2-3; TRBD2 matches at 13 bases. The CDR3 extends over 12 amino acids. Germline V gene lookup returns CDR1 MNHEY and CDR2 SVGAGI. After removal of 8 bases from V and 9 bases from J, the junction contained 2 bases not matched to a gene. The CDR3 coding sequence is TGTGCCAGCGGACTAGCGGGAGAAACGCAGTATTTT. This encodes CASGLAGETQYF.

The genes are TRBV24-1 and TRBJ2-1, with 8 bases fitting TRBD2. The CDR3 length is 18 residues. The germline CDR1 and CDR2 sequences are KGHDR and SFDVKD. V shed 0 bases, J shed 3 bases, and the junction held 9 bases outside the gene matches. CDR3 amino acids: CATSDLAPAAGGYNEQFF. The CDR3 nucleotides read TGTGCCACCAGTGATTTGGCCCCTGCGGCGGGAGGCTACAATGAGCAGTTCTTC.

CDR3 sequence (DNA): TGCGCCAGCAGTGGGCTAGCGGGAGGGCCAATGTTCTTC. Protein: CASSGLAGGPMFF. This rearrangement joins TRBV10-1 to TRBJ2-1, with 12 nucleotides matching TRBD2. The CDR3 length is 13 residues. V lost 4 bases and J lost 15; bases outside the gene matches: 7. Germline assignment: CDR1 WNHNN and CDR2 SYGVQD (reference sequence).

The chain employs TRBV10-2 and TRBJ2-1, with TRBD2 matching over 13 bases. CDR3 length: 14 amino acids. J gave up 8 bases and V 6 bases, and 4 bases lay outside the gene matches. Germline values: CDR1 WSHSY, CDR2 SAAADI. CDR3 region: CASRLLAGGDEQFF. CDR3 bases: TGCGCCAGCAGGTTACTAGCGGGAGGGGATGAGCAGTTCTTC.

This chain links TRBV20-1 with TRBJ1-2, with 7 bases lining up with TRBD1. Germline V lookup: CDR1 DFQATT, CDR2 SNEGSKA (reference sequence). The CDR3 is 14 residues long. Losses at the gene ends were 3 bases for V and 7 bases for J; bases not matched to a gene: 11. In nucleotides, the CDR3 is TGCAGTGCTAGTGTAGGGGGCGGCAGGAGTGGCTACACCTTC. This encodes CSASVGGGRSGYTF.

The chain uses TRBV4-1 and TRBJ2-2, with a tentative D call TRBD1 (5 bases). The CDR3 extends over 16 amino acids. Trimming took 2 bases from V and 8 from J, leaving 18 bases between them. CDR1 is MGHRA, CDR2 YSYEKL, per germline. The CDR3 sequence is CASSQQGSLIPGELFF. The CDR3 DNA reads TGCGCCAGCAGCCAACAGGGTAGTTTAATCCCTGGGGAGCTGTTTTTT.

V is TRBV5-6 and J is TRBJ1-5; D possibly corresponds to TRBD1 (6 bases). V was trimmed by 4 bases and J by 1 base, leaving 12 bases between them. Germline V CDR1 and CDR2: SGHDT, YYEEEE. The CDR3 extends over 15 amino acids. In DNA, the CDR3 is TGTGCCAGCAGCGGGGGAGGGACAAGCAATCAGCCCCAGCATTTT. Its translation: CASSGGGTSNQPQHF.

The V and J genes are TRBV7-3 and TRBJ1-2; TRBD1 matches 10 bases. The germline V gene encodes CDR1 SGHTA and CDR2 FQGTGA. The CDR3 length is 14 residues. J was trimmed by 8 bases and V by 5 bases; bases with no gene match: 8. This CDR3 reads CASSPSTGGQGYTF. DNA of the CDR3: TGTGCCAGCAGCCCTTCGACAGGGGGCCAGGGCTACACCTTC.